Shown below are 20 T cell receptor beta chains from a single sample sequenced in a study of cytomegalovirus exposure and HLA in healthy donors. PCR primers comprised 60 Vbeta and 13 Jbeta primers. The data were produced by immunoSEQ multiplex PCR, yet TCRdb's version contains in-frame clones alone and is incomplete. The data show 100,000 or so clones, roughly 66% seen once. Sequencing used PBMCs. All receptors derive from a young man in good health and CMV-seronegative.

The V call is TRBV27, the J call TRBJ2-5; unclear D gene. Germline V gene data show CDR1 as MNHEY and CDR2 as SMNVEV (reference sequence). This CDR3 is 14 amino acids long. V was pared by 1 base and J by 2 bases, with 8 bases between. The CDR3 loop is CASSLWVGQETQYF. The CDR3 coding sequence is TGTGCCAGCAGTTTATGGGTCGGGCAAGAGACCCAGTACTTC.

The sample holds a few counts of this clone. The V call is TRBV4-1, the J call TRBJ1-4; D not certain. V shed 3 bases and J shed 5 bases, with 16 bases lying between them. There are 16 residues in the CDR3. CDR1 is MGHRA and CDR2 is YSYEKL in the germline V gene. CDR3 coding DNA: TGCGCCAGCAGCCAGGAAGAGAACAGCAACAATGAAAAACTGTTTTTT. It is translated as CASSQEENSNNEKLFF.

This clone was detected only a few times. J is TRBJ2-7 and V is TRBV13, with TRBD1 identical over 8 bases. The CDR3 runs 15 residues. J lost 3 bases, V lost 5 bases, and 9 bases had no gene match. The germline V gene encodes CDR1 PRHDT and CDR2 FYEKMQ (reference sequence). CDR3 coding DNA: TGTGCCAGCAGCACCACCGGGACAGGCGGCTACGAGCAGTACTTC. Translating it yields CASSTTGTGGYEQYF.

The chain is built from TRBV11-2 and TRBJ1-1; 10 bases map to TRBD1. The CDR3 runs to 15 residues. The J segment lost 2 bases and the V segment lost 5 bases, leaving 5 bases of the junction unmatched. CDR1 is SGHAT, CDR2 FQNNGV, per germline. The CDR3 nucleotides read TGTGCCAGCAGCCAAATGACAGGGGGCAACACTGAAGCTTTCTTT. Translation gives CASSQMTGGNTEAFF.

This sequence joins TRBV7-6 and TRBJ2-5; 8 bases agree with TRBD2. CDR1 is SGHVS, CDR2 FNYEAQ, per germline. The V gene end was trimmed by 5 bases and the J gene end by 3 bases; junction bases not matched to a gene: 11. The CDR3 contains 16 residues. The CDR3 protein is CASSPPGVAGKETQYF. DNA of the CDR3: TGTGCCAGCAGCCCCCCAGGTGTAGCGGGGAAAGAGACCCAGTACTTC.

J is TRBJ1-2 and V is TRBV4-1, with TRBD1 matching over 9 bases. Trimming at V came to 4 bases and at J to 4 bases, leaving 10 bases not matched to a gene. The CDR3 loop spans 16 amino acids. The germline CDR1 and CDR2 sequences are MGHRA and YSYEKL. CDR3 sequence: CASSLGGQGPSYGYTF. The CDR3 nucleotides read TGCGCCAGCAGCCTCGGGGGACAGGGCCCCAGCTATGGCTACACCTTC.

J is TRBJ1-2 and V is TRBV7-6; TRBD1 aligns across 9 bases. The CDR3 has 13 amino acids. CDR1 and CDR2 (germline): SGHVS, FNYEAQ. Trimming removed 5 bases from V and 8 bases from J; junction bases left unmatched: 6. The CDR3 DNA sequence: TGTGCCAGCAGCCCGGACAGGGGAGCAGGCTACACCTTC. Amino acids: CASSPDRGAGYTF.

This clone was seen a handful of times. V gene TRBV19 combines with J gene TRBJ2-3, with a tentative D call TRBD2 (6 bases). Looked up from germline, CDR1 is LNHDA and CDR2 is SQIVND (reference sequence). The CDR3 consists of 14 residues. Trimming left V 9 bases short and J 1 base short, with 14 bases between. Here the CDR3 reads CASSTGGGTDTQYF. The CDR3 nucleotides are TGTGCCAGCAGCACTGGAGGGGGCACAGATACGCAGTATTTT.

V gene TRBV5-1 combines with J gene TRBJ2-2; D possibly corresponds to TRBD1 (5 bases). V dropped 0 bases and J dropped 4 bases, with 19 bases sitting between them. The CDR3 has 18 amino acids. The germline V gene encodes CDR1 SGHRS and CDR2 YFSETQ. CDR3 DNA sequence: TGCGCCAGCAGCTTGGTAGTCAGCCCGTCAGGGATCACCGGGGAGCTGTTTTTT. It translates to CASSLVVSPSGITGELFF.

As DNA, the CDR3 is TGTGCCAGCAGCTCCCAATCCACAGATACGCAGTATTTT. Protein sequence: CASSSQSTDTQYF. V is TRBV5-6 and J is TRBJ2-3; D is undetermined. Looked up from germline, CDR1 is SGHDT and CDR2 is YYEEEE. CDR3 length equals 13 residues. The V end lost 3 bases, the J end lost 2 bases, and 7 bases lay between the germline ends.

Details on this clone: This specimen includes other DNA sequences encoding the same CDR3. The V and J genes are TRBV4-2 and TRBJ1-1; D not resolved. The germline gives CDR1 LGHNA, CDR2 YNFKEQ. With 1 base removed from V and 3 bases from J, the gap between germline ends came to 6 bases. This CDR3 contains 13 residues. CDR3 in amino acids: CASSQVADTEAFF. The CDR3 DNA follows: TGTGCCAGCAGCCAAGTTGCGGACACTGAAGCTTTCTTT.

This sequence joins TRBV5-1 and TRBJ2-1; TRBD1 matches 12 bases. Germline trimming cut 4 bases from V and 7 bases from J; bases unmatched to any gene: 3. The CDR3 extends over 14 amino acids. The V gene's germline CDR1 is SGHRS and CDR2 YFSETQ. The CDR3 sequence is CASSVGQGANEQFF. CDR3 nucleotides: TGCGCCAGCAGCGTGGGACAGGGGGCGAATGAGCAGTTCTTC.

Only a few counts were recorded for this clone. CDR3 region: CASSQAAGTEAFF. The CDR3 DNA reads TGTGCCAGCAGCCAAGCGGCGGGGACTGAAGCTTTCTTT. The chain recombines TRBV7-9 with TRBJ1-1; no clear D. Per the germline V gene, CDR1 is SEHNR and CDR2 is FQNEAQ (reference sequence). The CDR3 covers 13 residues. Trimming pared 5 bases from V and 5 bases from J, leaving 12 bases between.

Details on this clone: A junction boundary mismatches the germline segment, possibly from a read error. The chain carries TRBV7-9 and TRBJ2-3; D may be TRBD2 (5 bases). CDR3 length: 14 amino acids. Germline assignment: CDR1 SEHNR and CDR2 FQNEAQ (reference sequence). CDR3 amino acids: CSSSTGLPTDTQYF. In nucleotides, the CDR3 is TGTTCCAGCAGCACCGGACTCCCCACAGATACGCAGTATTTT.

The chain uses TRBV4-1 and TRBJ1-1; the match to TRBD1 covers 10 bases. Losses at the gene ends were 3 bases for V and 3 bases for J; bases not matched to a gene: 4. Germline-derived CDR1 and CDR2 are MGHRA and YSYEKL. CDR3 length: 15 amino acids. CDR3 loop: CASSHKGTGDTEAFF. In DNA, the CDR3 is TGCGCCAGCAGCCATAAAGGGACAGGGGACACTGAAGCTTTCTTT.

The table lists this clone with a few counts. This sequence joins TRBV29-1 and TRBJ2-7; 14 nucleotides match TRBD2. Germline V gene data show CDR1 as SQVTM and CDR2 as ANQGSEA. V gave up 7 bases and J gave up 6 bases; unmatched junction bases: 20. The CDR3 covers 18 residues. The CDR3 coding sequence is TGCAGCGCCCAGGGGGTCAGCGGGACTAGCGGGAGAATTGGCGAGCAGTACTTC. The encoded protein is CSAQGVSGTSGRIGEQYF.

The chain employs TRBV19 and TRBJ1-2; 7 bases are a match to TRBD1. Germline V gives CDR1 LNHDA, CDR2 SQIVND (reference sequence). The CDR3 extends over 14 amino acids. V gave up 5 bases and J gave up 4 bases; unmatched junction bases: 7. The CDR3 protein is CASSRRTGPYGYTF. For the CDR3, the DNA is TGTGCCAGTAGTCGACGGACAGGTCCCTATGGCTACACCTTC.

Written as DNA, the CDR3 is TGTGCCAGCTCACCAGGGGCTTGGAGCAATCAGCCCCAGCATTTT. This translates into CASSPGAWSNQPQHF. This chain uses TRBV18 with TRBJ1-5; a possible D gene is TRBD1 (5 bases). The CDR3 totals 15 residues. The V gene's germline CDR1 is KGHSH and CDR2 LQKENI. Trimming shortened V by 2 bases and J by 1 base, and 9 bases separated the two germline ends.

The chain carries TRBV19 and TRBJ1-5; 8 bases are a match to TRBD1. The V gene's germline CDR1 is LNHDA and CDR2 SQIVND (reference sequence). There are 15 residues in the CDR3. V trimming: 4 bases; J trimming: 5 bases; junction bases outside the gene matches: 7. For the CDR3, the DNA is TGTGCCAGTAGTAGACAGGGGATATTGGATCAGCCCCAGCATTTT. Translating it yields CASSRQGILDQPQHF.

This clone was seen only a few times. V and J are TRBV7-9 and TRBJ2-7; 8 bases are shared with TRBD2. The J segment lost 5 bases and the V segment lost 4 bases, leaving 10 bases of the junction unmatched. There are 15 residues in the CDR3. From germline, CDR1 is SEHNR and CDR2 FQNEAQ (reference sequence). This CDR3 is CASSSDGRAIDEQYF. The CDR3, as DNA: TGTGCCAGCAGCTCGGACGGGAGGGCCATCGACGAGCAGTACTTC.